The clone carrying this T cell receptor (beta chain) was seen at least ten times. Its target is not known. This sample is drawn from a study of response to subunit inactivated influenza vaccine. Study-level points and caveats: The authors suggested that few new T cells are recruited per seasonal influenza vaccination.

The J segment lost 6 bases and the V segment lost 4 bases, leaving 6 bases of the junction unmatched. Germline CDR1 SGHRS, CDR2 YFSETQ. This CDR3 spans 14 amino acids. TCRdb re-called the RT-PCR reads with MiXCR, one entry per CDR3 protein. The profile shows some 500,000 distinct CDR3 sequences, approximately 16% of them singletons. The input for sequencing was CD4+ T cells sorted from PBMCs, taken less than 30 months after vaccination. The sequence was collected from a man between 50 and 70 years old who received an inactivated influenza vaccine. The chain carries TRBV5-1 and TRBJ2-5, with TRBD1 identical over 10 bases. The CDR3 DNA reads TGCGCCAGCAGCCCGGGACAGGGGAGAAAGACCCAGTACTTC. Amino acid sequence: CASSPGQGRKTQYF.